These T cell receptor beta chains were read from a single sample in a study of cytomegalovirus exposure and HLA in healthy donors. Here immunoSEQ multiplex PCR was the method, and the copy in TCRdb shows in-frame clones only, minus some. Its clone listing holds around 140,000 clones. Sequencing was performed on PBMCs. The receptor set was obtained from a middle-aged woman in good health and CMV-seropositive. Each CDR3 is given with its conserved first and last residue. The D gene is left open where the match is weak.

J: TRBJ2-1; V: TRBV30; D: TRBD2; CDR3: CAWTSGSSYNEQFF; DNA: TGTGCCTGGACTAGCGGGAGCTCCTACAATGAGCAGTTCTTC
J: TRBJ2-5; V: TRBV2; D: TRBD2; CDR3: CASSEATSYQETQYF; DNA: TGTGCCAGCAGTGAAGCGACTAGCTACCAAGAGACCCAGTACTTC
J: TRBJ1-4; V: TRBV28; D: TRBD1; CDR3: CASSSPPGTGGEKLFF; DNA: TGTGCCAGCAGTTCCCCCCCCGGGACAGGGGGCGAAAAACTGTTTTTT
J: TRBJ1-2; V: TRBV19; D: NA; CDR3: CASSIWEAGGYTF; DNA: TGTGCCAGTAGTATTTGGGAGGCTGGAGGCTACACCTTC
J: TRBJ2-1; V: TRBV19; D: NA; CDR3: CASSIMRRESPMQFF; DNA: TGTGCCAGTAGTATCATGCGCCGGGAGTCCCCTATGCAGTTCTTC
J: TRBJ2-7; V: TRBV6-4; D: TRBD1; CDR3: CASSESDRGEQYF; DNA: TGTGCCAGCAGTGAATCGGACAGGGGCGAGCAGTACTTC
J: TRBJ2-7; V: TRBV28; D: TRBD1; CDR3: CASSSEGQGSSYEQYF; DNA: TGTGCCAGCAGTTCCGAGGGACAGGGAAGTTCCTACGAGCAGTACTTC
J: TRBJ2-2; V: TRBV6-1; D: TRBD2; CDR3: CASSEFWTSGTNTGELFF; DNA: TGTGCCAGCAGTGAATTCTGGACTAGCGGGACGAACACCGGGGAGCTGTTTTTT
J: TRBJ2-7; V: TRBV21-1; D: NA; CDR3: CASSKKRGGEGSGHEQYF; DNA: TGTGCCAGCAGCAAAAAACGCGGGGGGGAGGGGTCAGGCCACGAGCAGTACTTC
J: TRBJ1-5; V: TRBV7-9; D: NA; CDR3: CASSFNNQPQHF; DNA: TGTGCCAGCAGCTTTAACAATCAGCCCCAGCATTTT
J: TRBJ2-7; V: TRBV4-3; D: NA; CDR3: CASSHLRGEQYF; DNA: TGCGCCAGCAGCCATCTTAGAGGCGAGCAGTACTTC
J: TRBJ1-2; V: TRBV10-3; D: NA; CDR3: CAISDGRAGYTF; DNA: TGTGCCATCAGTGATGGGCGCGCCGGCTACACCTTC
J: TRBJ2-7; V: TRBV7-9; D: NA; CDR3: CASSSGHAYEQYF; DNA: TGTGCCAGCAGCTCGGGACACGCCTACGAGCAGTACTTC
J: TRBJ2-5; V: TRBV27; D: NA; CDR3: CASSGGPQETQYF; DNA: TGTGCCAGCAGCGGAGGGCCCCAAGAGACCCAGTACTTC
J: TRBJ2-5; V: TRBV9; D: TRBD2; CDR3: CASSGELAGDAETQYF; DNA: TGTGCCAGCAGCGGCGAACTAGCGGGAGATGCAGAGACCCAGTACTTC
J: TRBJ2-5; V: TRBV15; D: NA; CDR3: CATSSGQQETQYF; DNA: TGTGCCACCAGCAGCGGACAGCAAGAGACCCAGTACTTC
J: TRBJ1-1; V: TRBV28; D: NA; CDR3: CASTEDNPNTEAFF; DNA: TGTGCCAGCACCGAGGACAACCCGAACACTGAAGCTTTCTTT
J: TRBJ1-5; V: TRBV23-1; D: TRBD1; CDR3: CASSQTFTGALNQPQHF; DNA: TGCGCCAGCAGTCAAACTTTTACAGGGGCCCTCAATCAGCCCCAGCATTTT
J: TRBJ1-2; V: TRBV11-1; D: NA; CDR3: CASSFGLANYGYTF; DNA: TGTGCCAGCAGCTTTGGACTAGCTAACTATGGCTACACCTTC
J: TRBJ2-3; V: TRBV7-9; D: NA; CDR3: CASSLVRERDTQYF; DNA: TGTGCCAGCAGCTTAGTACGGGAGAGGGATACGCAGTATTTT
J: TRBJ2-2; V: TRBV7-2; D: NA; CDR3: CASSLFSTRGTGELFF; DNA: TGTGCCAGCAGCTTATTTAGTACCAGGGGAACCGGGGAGCTGTTTTTT
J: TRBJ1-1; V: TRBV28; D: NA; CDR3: CASSLDEQGGTEAFF; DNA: TGTGCCAGCAGTTTAGACGAACAGGGTGGCACTGAAGCTTTCTTT
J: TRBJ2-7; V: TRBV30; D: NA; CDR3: CAWSWTRGEQYF; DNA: TGTGCCTGGAGTTGGACGCGAGGGGAGCAGTACTTC
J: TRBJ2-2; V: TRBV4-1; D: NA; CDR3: CASSQQGELFF; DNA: TGCGCCAGCAGCCAACAAGGGGAGCTGTTTTTT
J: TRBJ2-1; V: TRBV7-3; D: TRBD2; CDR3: CASSPLAGAYNEQFF; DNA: TGTGCCAGCAGCCCACTAGCGGGAGCTTACAATGAGCAGTTCTTC
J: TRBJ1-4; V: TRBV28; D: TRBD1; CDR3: CASTTGWNEKLFF; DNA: TGTGCCAGTACGACAGGGTGGAATGAAAAACTGTTTTTT
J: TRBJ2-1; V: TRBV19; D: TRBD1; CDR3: CASSADRVSYNEQFF; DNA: TGTGCCAGTAGTGCCGACAGGGTATCCTACAATGAGCAGTTCTTC
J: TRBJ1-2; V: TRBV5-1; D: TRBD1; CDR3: CASSPQPTGGGYGYTF; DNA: TGCGCCAGCAGCCCTCAACCGACAGGGGGCGGCTATGGCTACACCTTC
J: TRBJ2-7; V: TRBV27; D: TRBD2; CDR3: CASSRQTGTSGAFKQYF; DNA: TGTGCCAGCAGTCGCCAAACCGGGACTAGCGGGGCCTTCAAGCAGTACTTC
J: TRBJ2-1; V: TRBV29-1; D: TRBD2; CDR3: CSVLAGGPYNEQFF; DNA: TGCAGCGTCCTAGCGGGAGGGCCGTATAATGAGCAGTTCTTC
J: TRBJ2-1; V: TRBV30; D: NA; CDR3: CAWSVHPGLGNEQFF; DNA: TGTGCCTGGAGTGTACATCCGGGACTCGGCAATGAGCAGTTCTTC
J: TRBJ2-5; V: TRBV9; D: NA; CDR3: CASSVEPTEETQYF; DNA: TGTGCCAGCAGCGTAGAGCCCACTGAAGAGACCCAGTACTTC
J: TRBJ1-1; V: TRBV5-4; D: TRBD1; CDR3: CASSKTGRGTEAFF; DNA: TGTGCCAGCAGCAAGACAGGGAGAGGGACTGAAGCTTTCTTT
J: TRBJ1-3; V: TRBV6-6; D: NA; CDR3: CASRQAESSGNTIYF; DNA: TGTGCCAGCAGACAGGCCGAGAGCTCTGGAAACACCATATATTTT
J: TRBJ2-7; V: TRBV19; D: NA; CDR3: CASSIGTGPSYEQYF; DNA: TGTGCCAGTAGTATCGGAACAGGACCCTCCTACGAGCAGTACTTC
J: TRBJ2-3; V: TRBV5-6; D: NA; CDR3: CASSHTGKNTDTQYF; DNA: TGTGCCAGCAGCCACACAGGGAAGAACACAGATACGCAGTATTTT
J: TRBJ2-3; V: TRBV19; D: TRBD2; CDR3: CASSSGASGAGTQYF; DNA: TGTGCCAGTAGTAGCGGTGCTAGCGGGGCCGGTACGCAGTATTTT
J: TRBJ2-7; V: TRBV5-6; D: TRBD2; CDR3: CASSLRTSLHYEQYF; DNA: TGTGCCAGCAGCTTGCGGACTAGCCTCCACTACGAGCAGTACTTC
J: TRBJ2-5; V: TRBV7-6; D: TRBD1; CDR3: CASSLGTGGSYQETQYF; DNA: TGTGCCAGCAGCTTAGGCACAGGGGGCTCTTATCAAGAGACCCAGTACTTC
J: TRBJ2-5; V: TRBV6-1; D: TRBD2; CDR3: CASSRLAEETQYF; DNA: TGTGCCAGCAGTCGACTAGCCGAGGAGACCCAGTACTTC
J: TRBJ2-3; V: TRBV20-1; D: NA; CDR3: CSTESTDTQYF; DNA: TGCAGTACAGAAAGCACAGATACGCAGTATTTT
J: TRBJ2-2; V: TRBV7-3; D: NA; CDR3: CASSQRYREELFF; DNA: TGTGCCAGCAGCCAGCGTTACCGGGAGGAGCTGTTTTTT